A selection of T cell receptor beta chains follows, all from one sample in a study of CD8 T cells in ankylosing spondylitis. One entry per CDR3 protein results from TCRdb running MiXCR on the 5' RACE reads. Altogether some 350,000 distinct CDR3 sequences are present, approximately 14% being singletons, with the ten largest covering 1.1%. The sample comprised blood, either unsorted or a sorted T cell fraction (not recorded which). These receptors all stem from a male donor with ankylosing spondylitis or in good health (not recorded which). Each CDR3 is given with its conserved first and last residue. D genes are given only for firm matches. Only some rows state a clone size, as once, few, many or a class for expanded clones.

length | D | size | J | V | DNA | CDR3
15 | TRBD1 | NA | TRBJ1-2 | TRBV5-4 | TGTGCCAGCAGCTCGGGCGGGACAGTCGTCTATGGCTACACCTTC | CASSSGGTVVYGYTF
13 | NA | NA | TRBJ1-1 | TRBV25-1 | TGTGCCAGCAGTTTCGGGATCCATACTGAAGCTTTCTTT | CASSFGIHTEAFF
15 | NA | NA | TRBJ2-1 | TRBV3-1 | TGTGCCAGCAGTCCTCTCGACTCGGGCTACAATGAGCAGTTCTTC | CASSPLDSGYNEQFF
16 | TRBD1 | few | TRBJ1-2 | TRBV5-1 | TGCGCCAGCAGCTTGGGACAGGGCGTGGAGGACTATGGCTACACCTTC | CASSLGQGVEDYGYTF
14 | NA | few | TRBJ2-5 | TRBV7-9 | TGTGCCAGCAGCAAAGGGGTGACCCAAGAGACCCAGTACTTC | CASSKGVTQETQYF
17 | TRBD2 | few | TRBJ2-3 | TRBV5-1 | TGCGCCAGCAGCGCGGGGACTAGCGGGGCCATCACAGATACGCAGTATTTT | CASSAGTSGAITDTQYF
14 | NA | NA | TRBJ1-2 | TRBV27 | TGTGCCAGCAGTTTTGAAGGGGGAAACTATGGCTACACCTTC | CASSFEGGNYGYTF
16 | NA | NA | TRBJ2-2 | TRBV7-2 | TGTGCCAGCAGCAGAGACAGACCGCCGAACACCGGGGAGCTGTTTTTT | CASSRDRPPNTGELFF
16 | NA | NA | TRBJ2-2 | TRBV3-1 | TGTGCCAGCAGCCAAGTAATGGTCGGTACGGGCGGGGAGCTGTTTTTT | CASSQVMVGTGGELFF
16 | TRBD1 | few | TRBJ2-1 | TRBV3-1 | TGTGCCAGCAGCCAACCAGCTGGGGACAGGGGCAATGAGCAGTTCTTC | CASSQPAGDRGNEQFF
14 | TRBD1 | NA | TRBJ1-1 | TRBV20-1 | TGCAGTGCTACGTCAGGGGGCGGGAACACTGAAGCTTTCTTT | CSATSGGGNTEAFF
14 | NA | NA | TRBJ2-2 | TRBV6-5 | TGTGCCAGCAGCTATAGGAGGCTGGGCGGGGAGCTGTTTTTT | CASSYRRLGGELFF
14 | NA | few | TRBJ2-1 | TRBV2 | TGTGCCAGCAGTGAAAGGACAGAAGGCAATGAGCAGTTCTTC | CASSERTEGNEQFF
14 | NA | NA | TRBJ2-3 | TRBV6-5 | TGTGCCAGCAGTTCTTCTCGGGGGACAGATACGCAGTATTTT | CASSSSRGTDTQYF
13 | NA | NA | TRBJ1-5 | TRBV6-1 | TGTGCCAGCAGTCCAGCCCTCAATCAGCCCCAGCATTTT | CASSPALNQPQHF
14 | TRBD1 | NA | TRBJ2-2 | TRBV6-2/TRBV6-3 | TGTGCCAGCAGCAGGGGGCCGGACACCGGGGAGCTGTTTTTT | CASSRGPDTGELFF
13 | NA | NA | TRBJ2-5 | TRBV20-1 | TGCAGTGCCAGTAGGGGGGGTGGAGAGACCCAGTACTTC | CSASRGGGETQYF
14 | NA | many | TRBJ1-6 | TRBV9 | TGTGCCAGCAGCGTAGGGGGGGAAAATTCACCCCTCCACTTT | CASSVGGENSPLHF
16 | NA | few | TRBJ2-1 | TRBV4-1 | TGCGCCAGCAGCCGGGGCGGGGTCCAATCCTACAATGAGCAGTTCTTC | CASSRGGVQSYNEQFF
16 | TRBD1 | few | TRBJ1-5 | TRBV7-6 | TGTGCCAGCAGCCCTCAGGACAGGCGTTTCAATCAGCCCCAGCATTTT | CASSPQDRRFNQPQHF
12 | NA | many | TRBJ2-3 | TRBV20-1 | TGCAGTCCGGTTGGGGGCACAGATACGCAGTATTTT | CSPVGGTDTQYF
14 | NA | many | TRBJ1-4 | TRBV2 | TGTGCCAGCAGTCTACAGGGCTTGCAAGAAAAACTGTTTTTT | CASSLQGLQEKLFF
13 | NA | few | TRBJ2-1 | TRBV10-3 | TGTGCCATCAGGGCTCTTGCCTACAATGAGCAGTTCTTC | CAIRALAYNEQFF
17 | TRBD2 | NA | TRBJ2-2 | TRBV5-1 | TGCGCCAGCAGCTTGGATGGACTAGCGGGGACCACCGGGGAGCTGTTTTTT | CASSLDGLAGTTGELFF
14 | NA | few | TRBJ2-7 | TRBV4-2 | TGTGCCAGCAGCCAAGCGGGGGGCGCTTACGAGCAGTACTTC | CASSQAGGAYEQYF
15 | TRBD1 | NA | TRBJ2-2 | TRBV19 | TGTGCCAGTAACCGACAGGGATCGAACACCGGGGAGCTGTTTTTT | CASNRQGSNTGELFF
16 | NA | NA | TRBJ2-2 | TRBV7-2 | TGTGCCAGCAGCCGAACGGGTTTGTTAGCTACCGGGGAGCTGTTTTTT | CASSRTGLLATGELFF
15 | NA | NA | TRBJ2-2 | TRBV20-1 | TGCAGTGCTAGAGATCCATGGGGGAACACCGGGGAGCTGTTTTTT | CSARDPWGNTGELFF
14 | NA | NA | TRBJ2-2 | TRBV12-3/TRBV12-4 | TGTGCCAGCATCCTGGTAGGGGACACCGGGGAGCTGTTTTTT | CASILVGDTGELFF